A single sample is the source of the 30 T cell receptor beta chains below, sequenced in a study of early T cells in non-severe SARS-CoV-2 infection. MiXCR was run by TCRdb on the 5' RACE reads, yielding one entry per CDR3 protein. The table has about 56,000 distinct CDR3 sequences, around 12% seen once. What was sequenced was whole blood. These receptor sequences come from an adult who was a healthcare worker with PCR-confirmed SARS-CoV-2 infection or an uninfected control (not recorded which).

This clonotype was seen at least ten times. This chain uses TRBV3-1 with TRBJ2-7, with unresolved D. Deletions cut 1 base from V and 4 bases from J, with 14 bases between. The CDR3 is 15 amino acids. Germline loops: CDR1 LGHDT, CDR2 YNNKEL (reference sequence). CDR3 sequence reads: CASSQAAALRYEQYF. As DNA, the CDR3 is TGTGCCAGCAGCCAAGCGGCAGCGTTAAGGTACGAGCAGTACTTC.

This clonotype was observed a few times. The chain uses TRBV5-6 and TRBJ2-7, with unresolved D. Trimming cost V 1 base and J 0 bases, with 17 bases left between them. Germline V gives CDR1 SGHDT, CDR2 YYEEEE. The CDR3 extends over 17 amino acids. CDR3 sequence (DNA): TGTGCCAGCAGCTTGCTCCGGGCCCGGGCGGACTCCTACGAGCAGTACTTC. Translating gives CASSLLRARADSYEQYF.

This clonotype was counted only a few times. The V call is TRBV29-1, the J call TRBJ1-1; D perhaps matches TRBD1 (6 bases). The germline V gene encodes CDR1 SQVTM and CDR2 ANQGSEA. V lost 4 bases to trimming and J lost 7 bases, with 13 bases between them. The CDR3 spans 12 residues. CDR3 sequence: CSVGPGANEAFF. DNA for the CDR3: TGCAGCGTTGGCCCGGGGGCGAATGAAGCTTTCTTT.

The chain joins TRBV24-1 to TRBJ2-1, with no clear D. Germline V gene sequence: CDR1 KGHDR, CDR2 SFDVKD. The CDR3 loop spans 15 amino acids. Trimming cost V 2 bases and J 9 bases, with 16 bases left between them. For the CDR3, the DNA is TGTGCCACCAGTGATTCCCGAATCATCAGCGCTGAGCAGTTCTTC. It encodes CATSDSRIISAEQFF.

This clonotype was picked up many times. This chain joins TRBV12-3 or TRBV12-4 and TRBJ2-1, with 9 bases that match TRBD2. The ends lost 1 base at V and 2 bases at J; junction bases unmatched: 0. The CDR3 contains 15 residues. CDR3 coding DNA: TGTGCCAGCAGTTTAGGACTAGCGGCCTACAATGAGCAGTTCTTC. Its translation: CASSLGLAAYNEQFF.

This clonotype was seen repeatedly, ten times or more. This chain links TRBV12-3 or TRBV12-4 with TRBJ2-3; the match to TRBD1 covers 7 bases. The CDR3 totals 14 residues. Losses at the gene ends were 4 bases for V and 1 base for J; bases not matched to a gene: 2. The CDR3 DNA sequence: TGTGCCAGCAGTTCCGACAGGGGCACAGATACGCAGTATTTT. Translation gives CASSSDRGTDTQYF.

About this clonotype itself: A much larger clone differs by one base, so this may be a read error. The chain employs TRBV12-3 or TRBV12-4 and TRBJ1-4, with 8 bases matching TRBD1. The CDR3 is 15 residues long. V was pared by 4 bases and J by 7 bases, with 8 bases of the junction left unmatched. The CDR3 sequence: CASSSQGAVSEKLFF. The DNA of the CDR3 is TGTGCCAGCAGTTCCCAGGGGGCGGTATCTGAAAAACTGTTTTTT.

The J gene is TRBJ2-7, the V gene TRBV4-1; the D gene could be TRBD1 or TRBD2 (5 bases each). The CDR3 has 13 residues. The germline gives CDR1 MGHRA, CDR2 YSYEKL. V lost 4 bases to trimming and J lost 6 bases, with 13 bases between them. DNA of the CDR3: TGCGCCAGCAGCCCGGGACGGTCTGGCGAGCAGTACTTC. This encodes CASSPGRSGEQYF.

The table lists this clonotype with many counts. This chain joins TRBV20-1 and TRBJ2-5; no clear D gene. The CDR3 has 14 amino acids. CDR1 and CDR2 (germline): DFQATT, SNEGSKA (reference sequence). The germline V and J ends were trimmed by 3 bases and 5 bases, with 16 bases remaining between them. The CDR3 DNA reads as TGCAGTGCTAGTAGACCAAGGATAGAGGAGACCCAGTACTTC. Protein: CSASRPRIEETQYF.

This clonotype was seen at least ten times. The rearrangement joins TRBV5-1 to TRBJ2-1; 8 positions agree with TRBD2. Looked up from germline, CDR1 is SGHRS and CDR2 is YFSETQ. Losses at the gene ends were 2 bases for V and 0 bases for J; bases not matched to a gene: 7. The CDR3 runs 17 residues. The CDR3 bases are TGCGCCAGCAGCTTCACTAGCGGAAAGAGCTCCTACAATGAGCAGTTCTTC. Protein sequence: CASSFTSGKSSYNEQFF.

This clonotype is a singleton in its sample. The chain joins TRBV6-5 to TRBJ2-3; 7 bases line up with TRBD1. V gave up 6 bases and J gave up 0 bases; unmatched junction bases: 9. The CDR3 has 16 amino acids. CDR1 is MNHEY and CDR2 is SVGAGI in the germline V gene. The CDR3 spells CASRPNRGLSTDTQYF. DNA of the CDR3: TGTGCCAGCAGGCCCAACAGGGGCCTCAGCACAGATACGCAGTATTTT.

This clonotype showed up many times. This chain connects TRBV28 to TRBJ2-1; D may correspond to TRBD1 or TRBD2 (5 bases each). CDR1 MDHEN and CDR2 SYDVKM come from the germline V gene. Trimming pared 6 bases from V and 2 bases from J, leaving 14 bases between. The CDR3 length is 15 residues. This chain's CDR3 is CASRRRDEPYNEQFF. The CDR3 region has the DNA TGTGCCAGCAGGAGACGGGACGAACCCTACAATGAGCAGTTCTTC.

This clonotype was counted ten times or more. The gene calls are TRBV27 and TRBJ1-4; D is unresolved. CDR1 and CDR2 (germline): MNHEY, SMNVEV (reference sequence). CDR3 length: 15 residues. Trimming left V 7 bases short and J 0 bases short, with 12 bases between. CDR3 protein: CASTPRWTTNEKLFF. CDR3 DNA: TGTGCCAGCACCCCTCGCTGGACAACTAATGAAAAACTGTTTTTT.

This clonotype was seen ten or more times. CDR3 coding DNA: TGCGCCAGCAGCGACGGACAGGGGGCGGAGACCCAGTACTTC. Translation: CASSDGQGAETQYF. The V gene is TRBV10-1, the J gene TRBJ2-5, with 11 bases aligning to TRBD1. This CDR3 is built from 14 residues. Germline V gene data show CDR1 as WNHNN and CDR2 as SYGVQD (reference sequence). V was pared by 6 bases and J by 5 bases, with 5 bases of the junction left unmatched.

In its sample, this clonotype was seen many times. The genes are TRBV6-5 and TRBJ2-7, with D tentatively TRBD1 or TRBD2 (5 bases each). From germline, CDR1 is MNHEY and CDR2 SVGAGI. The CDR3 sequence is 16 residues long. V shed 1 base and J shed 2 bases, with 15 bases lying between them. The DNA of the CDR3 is TGTGCCAGCAGTTACTTCCGTCTGCAGGGACCCTACGAGCAGTACTTC. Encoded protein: CASSYFRLQGPYEQYF.

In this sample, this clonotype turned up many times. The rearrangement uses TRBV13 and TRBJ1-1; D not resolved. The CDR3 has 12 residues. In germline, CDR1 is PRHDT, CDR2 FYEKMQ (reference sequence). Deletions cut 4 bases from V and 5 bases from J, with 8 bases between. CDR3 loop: CASSSTRTEAFF. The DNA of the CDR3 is TGTGCCAGCAGCTCCACCCGGACTGAAGCTTTCTTT.

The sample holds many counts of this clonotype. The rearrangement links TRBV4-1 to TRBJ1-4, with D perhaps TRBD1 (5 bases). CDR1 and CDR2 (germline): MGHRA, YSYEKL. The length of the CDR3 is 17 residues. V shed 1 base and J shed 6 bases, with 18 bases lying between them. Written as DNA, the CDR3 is TGCGCCAGCAGCCAAGTTTGGAATGGGGGTCACTATGAAAAACTGTTTTTT. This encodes CASSQVWNGGHYEKLFF.

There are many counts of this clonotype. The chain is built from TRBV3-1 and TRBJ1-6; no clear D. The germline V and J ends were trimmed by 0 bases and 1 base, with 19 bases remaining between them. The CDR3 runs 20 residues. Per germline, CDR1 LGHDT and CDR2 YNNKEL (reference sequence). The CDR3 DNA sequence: TGTGCCAGCAGCCAAGATCCAAGGACCCAGAGCGGATCCTATAATTCACCCCTCCACTTT. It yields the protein CASSQDPRTQSGSYNSPLHF.

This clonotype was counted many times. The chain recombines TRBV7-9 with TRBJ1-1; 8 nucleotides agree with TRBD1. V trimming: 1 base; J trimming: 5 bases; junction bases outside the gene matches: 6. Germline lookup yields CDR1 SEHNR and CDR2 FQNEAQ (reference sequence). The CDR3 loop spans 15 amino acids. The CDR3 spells CASSLVRQGQTEAFF. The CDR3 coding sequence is TGTGCCAGCAGCTTAGTCCGACAGGGGCAAACTGAAGCTTTCTTT.

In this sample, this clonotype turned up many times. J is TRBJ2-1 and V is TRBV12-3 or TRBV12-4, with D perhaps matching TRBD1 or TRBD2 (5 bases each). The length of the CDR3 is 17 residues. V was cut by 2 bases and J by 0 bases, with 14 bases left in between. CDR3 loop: CASSLWDRTYSYNEQFF. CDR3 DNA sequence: TGTGCCAGCAGTTTATGGGACCGCACTTACTCCTACAATGAGCAGTTCTTC.

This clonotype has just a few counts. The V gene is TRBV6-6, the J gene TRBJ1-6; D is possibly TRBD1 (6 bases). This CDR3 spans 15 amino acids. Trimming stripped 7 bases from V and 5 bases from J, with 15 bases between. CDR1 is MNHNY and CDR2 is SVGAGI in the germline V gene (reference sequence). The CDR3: CASTPQGLDNSPLHF. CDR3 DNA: TGTGCCAGCACCCCTCAGGGGCTCGATAATTCACCCCTCCACTTT.

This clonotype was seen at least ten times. The CDR3 DNA reads TGTGCCAGCAGGGGCCCGAGGACAGGGGAGGATGAAAAACTGTTTTTT. It translates to CASRGPRTGEDEKLFF. The V gene is TRBV2, the J gene TRBJ1-4; 9 bases are a match to TRBD1. This CDR3 spans 16 amino acids. The V gene end was trimmed by 6 bases and the J gene end by 6 bases; junction bases not matched to a gene: 11. Germline assignment: CDR1 SNHLY and CDR2 FYNNEI.

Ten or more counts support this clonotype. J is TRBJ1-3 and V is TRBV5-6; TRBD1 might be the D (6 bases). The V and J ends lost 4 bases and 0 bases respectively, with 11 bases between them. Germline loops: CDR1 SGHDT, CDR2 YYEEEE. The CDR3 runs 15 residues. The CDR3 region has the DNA TGTGCCAGCAGCCGCCGGACAGTCTCTGGAAACACCATATATTTT. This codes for CASSRRTVSGNTIYF.

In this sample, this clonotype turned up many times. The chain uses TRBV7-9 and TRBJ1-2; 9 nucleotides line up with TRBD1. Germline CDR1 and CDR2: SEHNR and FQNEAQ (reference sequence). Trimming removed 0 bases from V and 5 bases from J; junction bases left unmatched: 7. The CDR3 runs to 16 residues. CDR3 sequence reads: CASSLAPGQGSYGYTF. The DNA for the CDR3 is TGTGCCAGCAGCTTAGCGCCGGGACAGGGATCGTATGGCTACACCTTC.

For the CDR3, the DNA is TGTGCCAGCAGTTTAATAGGGAAAAACATTCAGTACTTC. This sequence encodes CASSLIGKNIQYF. This chain uses TRBV27 with TRBJ2-4; D remains ambiguous. Trimming removed 2 bases at V and 4 bases at J, with 6 bases between. The germline V gene has CDR1 MNHEY and CDR2 SMNVEV (reference sequence). The CDR3 is 13 amino acids.

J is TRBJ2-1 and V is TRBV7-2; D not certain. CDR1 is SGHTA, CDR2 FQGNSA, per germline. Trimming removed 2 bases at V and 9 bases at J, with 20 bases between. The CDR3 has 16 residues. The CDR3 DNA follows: TGTGCCAGCAGCTTACGGAGTAGATCGACCTACGGTGAGCAGTTCTTC. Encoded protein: CASSLRSRSTYGEQFF.

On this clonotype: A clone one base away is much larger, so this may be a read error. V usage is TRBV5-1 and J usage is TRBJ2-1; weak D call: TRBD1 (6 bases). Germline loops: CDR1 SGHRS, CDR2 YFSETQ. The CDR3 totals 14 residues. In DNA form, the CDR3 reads TGCGCCAGCAGCTTGGGGGACAACTACAATGTGCAGTTCTTC. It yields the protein CASSLGDNYNVQFF. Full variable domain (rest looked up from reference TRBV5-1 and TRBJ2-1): KAGVTQTPRYLIKTRGQQVTLSCSPISGHRSVSWYQQTPGQGLQFLFEYFSETQRNKGNFPGRFSGRQFSNSRSEMNVSTLELGDSALYLCASSLGDNYNVQFFGPGTRLTVL.

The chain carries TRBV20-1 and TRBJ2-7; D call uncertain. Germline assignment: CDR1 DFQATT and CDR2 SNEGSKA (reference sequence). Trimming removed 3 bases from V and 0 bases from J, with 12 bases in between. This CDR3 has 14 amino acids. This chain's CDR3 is CSARLVESSYEQYF. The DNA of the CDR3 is TGCAGTGCTAGGCTTGTAGAAAGCTCCTACGAGCAGTACTTC.

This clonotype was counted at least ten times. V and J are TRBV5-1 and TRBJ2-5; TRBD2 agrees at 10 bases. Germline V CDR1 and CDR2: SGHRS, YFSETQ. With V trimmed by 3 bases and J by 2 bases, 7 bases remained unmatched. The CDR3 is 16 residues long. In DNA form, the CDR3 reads TGCGCCAGCAGCTGGAGACTAGCGGGCCTTCAAGAGACCCAGTACTTC. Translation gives CASSWRLAGLQETQYF.

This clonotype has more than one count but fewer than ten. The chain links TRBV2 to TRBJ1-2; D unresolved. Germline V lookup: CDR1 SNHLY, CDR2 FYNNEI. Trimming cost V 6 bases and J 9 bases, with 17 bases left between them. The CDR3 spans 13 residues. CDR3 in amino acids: CASRYQDVNSYTF. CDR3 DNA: TGTGCCAGCAGGTATCAGGATGTAAATAGCTACACCTTC. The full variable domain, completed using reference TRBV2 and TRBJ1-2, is EPEVTQTPSHQVTQMGQEVILRCVPISNHLYFYWYRQILGQKVEFLVSFYNNEISEKSEIFDDQFSVERPDGSNFTLKIRSTKLEDSAMYFCASRYQDVNSYTFGSGTRLTVV.